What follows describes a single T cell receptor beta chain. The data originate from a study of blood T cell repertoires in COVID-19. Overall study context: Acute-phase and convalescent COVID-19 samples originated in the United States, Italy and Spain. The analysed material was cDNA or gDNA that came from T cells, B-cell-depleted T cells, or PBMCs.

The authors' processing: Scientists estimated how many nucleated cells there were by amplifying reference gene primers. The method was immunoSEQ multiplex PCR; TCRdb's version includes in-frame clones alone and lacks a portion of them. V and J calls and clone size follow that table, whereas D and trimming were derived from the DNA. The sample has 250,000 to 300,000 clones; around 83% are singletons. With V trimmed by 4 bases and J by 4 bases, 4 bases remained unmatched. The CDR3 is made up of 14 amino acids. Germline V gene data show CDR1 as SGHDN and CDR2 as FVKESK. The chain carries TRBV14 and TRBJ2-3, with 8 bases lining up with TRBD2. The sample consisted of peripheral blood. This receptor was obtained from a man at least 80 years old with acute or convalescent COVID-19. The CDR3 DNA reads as TGTGCCAGCAGCCGCGGGACTAGGGCAGATACGCAGTATTTT. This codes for CASSRGTRADTQYF.